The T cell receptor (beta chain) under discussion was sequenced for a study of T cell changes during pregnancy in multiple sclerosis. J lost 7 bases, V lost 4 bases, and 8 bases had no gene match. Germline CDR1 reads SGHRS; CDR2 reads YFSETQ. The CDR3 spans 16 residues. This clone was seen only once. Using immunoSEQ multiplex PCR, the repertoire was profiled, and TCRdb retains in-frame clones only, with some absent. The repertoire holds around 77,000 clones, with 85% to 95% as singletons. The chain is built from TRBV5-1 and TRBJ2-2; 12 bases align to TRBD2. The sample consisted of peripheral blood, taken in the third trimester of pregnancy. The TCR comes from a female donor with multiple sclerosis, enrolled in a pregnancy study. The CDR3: CASSVTSGSFGGELFF. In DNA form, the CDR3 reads TGCGCCAGCAGCGTGACTAGCGGGAGTTTCGGCGGGGAGCTGTTTTTT.